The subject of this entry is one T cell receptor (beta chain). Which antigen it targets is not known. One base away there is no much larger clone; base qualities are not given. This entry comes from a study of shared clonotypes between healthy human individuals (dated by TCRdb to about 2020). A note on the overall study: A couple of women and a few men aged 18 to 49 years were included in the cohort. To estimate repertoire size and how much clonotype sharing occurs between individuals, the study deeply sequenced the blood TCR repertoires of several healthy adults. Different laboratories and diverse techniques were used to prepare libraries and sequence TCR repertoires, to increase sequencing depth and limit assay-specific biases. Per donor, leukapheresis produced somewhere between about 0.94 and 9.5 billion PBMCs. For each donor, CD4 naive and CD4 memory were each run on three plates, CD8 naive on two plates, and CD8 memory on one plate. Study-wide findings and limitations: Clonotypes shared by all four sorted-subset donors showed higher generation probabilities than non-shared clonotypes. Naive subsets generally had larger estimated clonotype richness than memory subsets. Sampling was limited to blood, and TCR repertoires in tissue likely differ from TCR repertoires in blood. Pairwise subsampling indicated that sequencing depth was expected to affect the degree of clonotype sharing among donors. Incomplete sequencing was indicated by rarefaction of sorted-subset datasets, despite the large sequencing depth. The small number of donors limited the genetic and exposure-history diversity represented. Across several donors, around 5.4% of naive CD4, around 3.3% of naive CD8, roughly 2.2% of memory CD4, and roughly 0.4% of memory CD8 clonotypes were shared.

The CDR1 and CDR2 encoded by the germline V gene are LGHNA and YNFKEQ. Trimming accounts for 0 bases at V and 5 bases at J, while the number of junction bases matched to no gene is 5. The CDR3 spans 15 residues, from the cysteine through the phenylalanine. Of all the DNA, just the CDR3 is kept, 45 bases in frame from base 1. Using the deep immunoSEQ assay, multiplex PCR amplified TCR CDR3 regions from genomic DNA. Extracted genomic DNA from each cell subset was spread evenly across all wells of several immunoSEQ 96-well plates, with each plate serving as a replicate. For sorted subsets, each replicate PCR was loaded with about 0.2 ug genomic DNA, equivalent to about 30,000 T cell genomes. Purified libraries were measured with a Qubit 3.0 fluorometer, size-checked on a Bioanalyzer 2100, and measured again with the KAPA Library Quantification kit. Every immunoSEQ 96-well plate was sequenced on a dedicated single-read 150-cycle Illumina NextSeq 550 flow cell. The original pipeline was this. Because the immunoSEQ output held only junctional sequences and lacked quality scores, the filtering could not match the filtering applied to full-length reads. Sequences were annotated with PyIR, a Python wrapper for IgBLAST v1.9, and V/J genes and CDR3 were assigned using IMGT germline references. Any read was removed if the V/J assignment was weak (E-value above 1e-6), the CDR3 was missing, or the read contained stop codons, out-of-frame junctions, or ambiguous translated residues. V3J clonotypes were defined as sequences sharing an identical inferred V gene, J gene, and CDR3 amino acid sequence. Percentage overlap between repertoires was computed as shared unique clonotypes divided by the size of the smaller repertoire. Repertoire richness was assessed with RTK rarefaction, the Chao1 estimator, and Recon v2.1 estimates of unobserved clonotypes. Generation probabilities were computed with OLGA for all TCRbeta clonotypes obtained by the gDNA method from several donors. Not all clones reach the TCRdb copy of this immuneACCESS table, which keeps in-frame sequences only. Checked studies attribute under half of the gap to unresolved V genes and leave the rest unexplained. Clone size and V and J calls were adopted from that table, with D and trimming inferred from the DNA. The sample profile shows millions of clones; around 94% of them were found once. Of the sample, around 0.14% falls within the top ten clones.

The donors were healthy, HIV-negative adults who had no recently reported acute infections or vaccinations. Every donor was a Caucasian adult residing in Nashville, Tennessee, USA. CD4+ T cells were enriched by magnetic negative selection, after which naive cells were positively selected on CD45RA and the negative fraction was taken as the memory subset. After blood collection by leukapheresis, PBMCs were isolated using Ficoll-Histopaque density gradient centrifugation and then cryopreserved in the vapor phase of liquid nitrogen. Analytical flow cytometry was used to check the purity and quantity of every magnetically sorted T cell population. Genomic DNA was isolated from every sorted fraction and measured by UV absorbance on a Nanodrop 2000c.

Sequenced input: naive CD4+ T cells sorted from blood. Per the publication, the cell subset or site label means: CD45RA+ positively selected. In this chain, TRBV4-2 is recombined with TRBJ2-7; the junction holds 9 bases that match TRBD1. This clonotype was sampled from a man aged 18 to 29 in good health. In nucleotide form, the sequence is TGTGCCAGCAGCCAAGACGGGACAGGGAGGGACGAGCAGTACTTC. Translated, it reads CASSQDGTGRDEQYF.